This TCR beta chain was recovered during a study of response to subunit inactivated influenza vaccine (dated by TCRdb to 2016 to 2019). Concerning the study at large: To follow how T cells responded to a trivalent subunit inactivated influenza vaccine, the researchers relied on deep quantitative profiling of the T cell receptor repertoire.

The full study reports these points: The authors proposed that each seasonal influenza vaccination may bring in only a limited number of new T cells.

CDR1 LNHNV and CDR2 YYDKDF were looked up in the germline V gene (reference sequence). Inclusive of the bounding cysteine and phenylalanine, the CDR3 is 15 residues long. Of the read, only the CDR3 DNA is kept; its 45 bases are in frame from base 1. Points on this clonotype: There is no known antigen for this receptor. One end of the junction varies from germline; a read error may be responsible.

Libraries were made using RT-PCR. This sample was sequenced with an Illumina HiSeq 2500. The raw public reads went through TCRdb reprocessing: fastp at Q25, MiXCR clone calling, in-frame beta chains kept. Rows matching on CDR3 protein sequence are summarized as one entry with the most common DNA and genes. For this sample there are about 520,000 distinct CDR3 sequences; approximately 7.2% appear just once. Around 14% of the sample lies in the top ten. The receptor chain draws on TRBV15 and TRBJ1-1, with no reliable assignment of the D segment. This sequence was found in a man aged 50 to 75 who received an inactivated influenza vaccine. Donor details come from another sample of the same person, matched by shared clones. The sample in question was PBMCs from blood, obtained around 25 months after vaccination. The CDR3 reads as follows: CATSEDLGLNAEAFF. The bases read TGTGCCACCAGCGAAGATCTAGGTCTGAACGCTGAAGCTTTCTTT.